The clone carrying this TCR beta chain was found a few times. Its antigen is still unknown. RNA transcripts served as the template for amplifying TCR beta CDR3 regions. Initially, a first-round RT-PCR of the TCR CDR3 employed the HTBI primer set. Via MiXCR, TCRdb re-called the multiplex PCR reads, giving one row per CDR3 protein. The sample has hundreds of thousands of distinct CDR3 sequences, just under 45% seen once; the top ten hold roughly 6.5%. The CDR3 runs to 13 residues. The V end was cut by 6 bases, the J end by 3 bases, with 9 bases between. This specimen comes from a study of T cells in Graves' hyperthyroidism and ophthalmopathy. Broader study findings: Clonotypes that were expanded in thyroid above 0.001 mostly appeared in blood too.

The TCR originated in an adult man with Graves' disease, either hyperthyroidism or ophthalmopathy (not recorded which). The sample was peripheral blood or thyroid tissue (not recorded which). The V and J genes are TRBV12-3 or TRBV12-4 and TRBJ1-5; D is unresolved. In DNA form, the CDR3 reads TGTGCCAGCAGGACGGGTGACAATCAGCCCCAGCATTTT. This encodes CASRTGDNQPQHF.